This T cell receptor (beta chain) was sequenced during a study of cytomegalovirus exposure and HLA in healthy donors. Study conclusions and caveats: Common viral pathogens (according to a later analysis) appeared linked to several of the most significant clusters.

The PCR made use of 60 Vbeta and 13 Jbeta primers. Assay used: immunoSEQ multiplex PCR; TCRdb lists only in-frame clones, some missing. The sample lists 150,000 to 200,000 clones; approximately 72% were seen once. The germline V and J ends were trimmed by 4 bases and 9 bases, with 11 bases remaining between them. This CDR3 spans 12 amino acids. Germline V gives CDR1 MNHEY, CDR2 SVGAGI. This clone was seen a handful of times. The antigen remains unidentified. This clonotype was sampled from a female donor in good health and CMV-seronegative. Sequencing input: PBMCs. The rearrangement uses TRBV6-5 and TRBJ2-3; D might be TRBD2 (5 bases). The CDR3 nucleotides are TGTGCCAGCAGTTTCCGCGGACTGACGCAGTATTTT. It codes for CASSFRGLTQYF.